This is a list of T cell receptor beta chains from one sample in a study of blood T cell repertoires in COVID-19. Sequenced by immunoSEQ multiplex PCR; TCRdb stores in-frame clones only, minus some. The data contain about 400,000 clones, more than 70% of them singletons. Sequenced: peripheral blood. The receptors stem from a man aged 40-50 years with acute or convalescent COVID-19. Each CDR3 is given with its conserved first and last residue. The D gene is left open where the match is weak. Size is stated for part of the rows, as once, few or many counts, or as a class when the clone is expanded.

d_call	j_call	v_call	clone_size	cdr3_aa	cdr3_nt
-	TRBJ2-7	TRBV6-2/TRBV6-3	few	CASSLPAYEQYF	TGTGCCAGCAGTTTGCCAGCCTACGAGCAGTACTTC
-	TRBJ2-1	TRBV7-3	-	CASSLIGGRSYNEQFF	TGTGCCAGCAGCTTAATCGGCGGCCGCTCCTACAATGAGCAGTTCTTC
-	TRBJ2-1	TRBV2	-	CASLGPKGTPFF	TGTGCCAGCCTTGGGCCAAAAGGAACGCCGTTCTTC
TRBD1	TRBJ2-1	TRBV28	-	CAAQGALSNEQFF	TGTGCCGCACAGGGGGCACTGAGCAATGAGCAGTTCTTC
-	TRBJ1-2	TRBV4-1	-	CASSLHSRSLGGYTF	TGCGCCAGCAGCTTACACAGTCGTAGTTTGGGTGGCTACACCTTC
-	TRBJ1-1	TRBV6-2/TRBV6-3	-	CASSYLRQNTEAFF	TGTGCCAGCAGTTACCTTCGACAGAACACTGAAGCTTTCTTT
TRBD1	TRBJ1-1	TRBV7-2	few	CASSLRQGGTEAFF	TGTGCCAGCAGCTTAAGACAGGGTGGAACTGAAGCTTTCTTT
TRBD1	TRBJ2-7	TRBV6-5	-	CASSYPQRRDSEQYF	TGTGCCAGCAGTTATCCACAACGCCGGGACAGCGAGCAGTACTTC
-	TRBJ2-1	TRBV28	-	CASTPPAPADEQFF	TGTGCCAGCACCCCCCCCGCCCCTGCAGATGAGCAGTTCTTC
-	TRBJ2-7	TRBV19	once	CASSITGGFAYEQYF	TGTGCCAGTAGTATCACGGGGGGCTTCGCCTACGAGCAGTACTTC
TRBD1	TRBJ1-2	TRBV7-9	-	CASSLTGGSNYGYTF	TGTGCCAGCAGCTTAACAGGGGGCTCTAACTATGGCTACACCTTC
-	TRBJ1-5	TRBV6-2/TRBV6-3	few	CASSLSAGLRGPQHF	TGTGCCAGCAGTCTCTCCGCAGGGTTGAGAGGGCCCCAGCATTTT
TRBD1	TRBJ1-2	TRBV5-6	-	CASSFGTGLNWYTF	TGTGCCAGCAGCTTTGGGACAGGGTTAAACTGGTACACCTTC
-	TRBJ2-2	TRBV6-2/TRBV6-3	-	CASSQENYRELFF	TGTGCCAGCAGCCAGGAAAACTACAGGGAGCTGTTTTTT
-	TRBJ2-4	TRBV10-3	-	CATGSDGAGRGKNIQYF	TGTGCCACGGGTTCAGATGGGGCCGGGCGGGGCAAAAACATTCAGTACTTC
TRBD1	TRBJ1-1	TRBV2	-	CASSGGDRGNTEAFF	TGTGCCAGCAGTGGCGGGGACAGGGGGAACACTGAAGCTTTCTTT
-	TRBJ1-5	TRBV7-2	once	CASSLGGGQPQHF	TGTGCCAGCAGCTTAGGGGGGGGGCAGCCCCAGCATTTT
-	TRBJ1-2	TRBV28	-	CASSHRQTANYGYTF	TGTGCCAGCAGTCACCGACAGACTGCTAACTATGGCTACACCTTC
TRBD1	TRBJ1-5	TRBV24-1	-	CATRHTRQGVNQPQHF	TGTGCCACCAGGCATACTCGACAGGGAGTAAATCAGCCCCAGCATTTT
TRBD2	TRBJ2-3	TRBV18	few	CASSLTSARTDTQYF	TGTGCCAGCTCACTCACTAGCGCTCGCACAGATACGCAGTATTTT
TRBD2	TRBJ2-2	TRBV5-4	-	CASSLGLAGAGELFF	TGTGCCAGCAGCTTGGGCCTAGCGGGAGCCGGGGAGCTGTTTTTT
TRBD1	TRBJ1-4	TRBV7-8	-	CASSLANRGRTEKLFF	TGTGCCAGCAGCTTGGCCAACAGGGGGCGGACGGAAAAACTGTTTTTT
-	TRBJ1-5	TRBV19	once	CASSIDWGGSSHNQPQHF	TGTGCCAGTAGTATAGATTGGGGGGGATCCAGTCACAATCAGCCCCAGCATTTT
TRBD1	TRBJ1-2	TRBV15	-	CATSKGQGDYGYTF	TGTGCCACCAGCAAAGGACAGGGTGATTATGGCTACACCTTC
-	TRBJ2-7	TRBV5-1	-	CASSLAGEQYF	TGCGCCAGCAGCTTGGCGGGCGAGCAGTACTTC
TRBD2	TRBJ2-3	TRBV27	-	CASSLWAGGDTQYF	TGTGCCAGCAGTTTATGGGCGGGGGGAGATACGCAGTATTTT
TRBD2	TRBJ2-2	TRBV30	-	CAWSQGLAGAGELFF	TGTGCCTGGAGCCAAGGACTAGCGGGGGCCGGGGAGCTGTTTTTT
-	TRBJ2-5	TRBV4-1	-	CASSQGKNSGKETQYF	TGCGCCAGCAGCCAAGGAAAGAATTCGGGGAAAGAGACCCAGTACTTC